The 2 T cell receptor beta chains reported below all come from one sample, sequenced in a study of blood T cell repertoires in COVID-19. Produced via immunoSEQ multiplex PCR; TCRdb's table is partial and in-frame only. The sample lists tens of thousands of clones; under 80% were seen once. Sequenced material: peripheral blood. The receptor set was obtained from a man in his 70s with COVID-19, enrolled during active disease.

The chain is built from TRBV5-4 and TRBJ2-7; 10 bases line up with TRBD2. CDR1 is SGHNT and CDR2 is YYREEE in the germline V gene (reference sequence). The CDR3 loop spans 14 amino acids. V lost 3 bases and J lost 2; bases outside the gene matches: 2. CDR3: CASSWTSGPYEQYF. The DNA for the CDR3 is TGTGCCAGCAGCTGGACTAGCGGACCCTACGAGCAGTACTTC. The full variable domain, with the rest looked up from reference TRBV5-4 and TRBJ2-7, is ETGVTQSPTHLIKTRGQQVTLRCSSQSGHNTVSWYQQALGQGPQFIFQYYREEENGRGNFPPRFSGLQFPNYSSELNVNALELDDSALYLCASSWTSGPYEQYFGPGTRLTVT.

The rearrangement uses TRBV15 and TRBJ1-3; no firm D call. Trimming left V 2 bases short and J 0 bases short, with 8 bases between. The CDR3 totals 15 residues. Germline CDR1 is LNHNV and CDR2 is YYDKDF (reference sequence). This chain's CDR3 is CATSRSLSSGNTIYF. CDR3 in DNA: TGTGCCACCAGCAGATCCCTTAGCTCTGGAAACACCATATATTTT.